The subject of this entry is one TCR beta chain. It has no known antigen specificity. No much larger clonotype is one base removed from it; base qualities were not supplied. The sample comes from a study of blood T cell repertoires in COVID-19 (dated by TCRdb to the early 2020s). Notes on the research overall: The collaborator samples originated in the United States, Italy and Spain and spanned the acute and convalescent phases of COVID-19. The prospective study material was composed of cDNA or gDNA derived from T cells, B-cell-depleted T cells, or PBMCs. Subjects who had been exposed to COVID-19, were actively infected with it, or had recovered from it provided the deeply sampled blood TCRbeta repertoires that made up the dataset. The repertoires were made available in a free public database intended to serve as a resource for research on the immune response to SARS-CoV-2. The samples were drawn from the first 160 participants of the ongoing ImmuneRACE study and from 950 to 1,500 subjects provided by 6 global collaborators. The sample metadata nearly always contained a de-identified subject ID, COVID-19 status, age in years and sex. Where available, HLA class I and class II types were taken from metadata supplied by the sample provider and were not determined by assay-based typing.

TCRbeta CDR3 regions were amplified from genomic DNA using the immunoSEQ Assay, a bias-controlled multiplex PCR. In the paper's pipeline: Within the assay, amplification of reference gene primers was used to estimate how many nucleated cells each sample contained. To quantify the absolute abundance of each unique TCRbeta CDR3 rearrangement, sequence reads were collapsed and filtered. For each sample, productive Simpson clonality was calculated by taking the square root of Simpson's diversity index across productive rearrangements. Sourced from immuneACCESS, this table was stored by TCRdb with only in-frame sequences that have V and J called. A share of the clones is absent; for the studies checked, an unresolved V gene accounts for under half, and the remainder has no known explanation. V, J and clone size were drawn from that table, and D and trimming were deduced from the DNA. This sample holds 120,000 to 150,000 clones; 84% were observed only once. The biggest ten clones account for 4.5% to 5.5% of the sample.

Collaborating institutions collected whole blood in K2EDTA tubes following their own protocols. For TCRbeta analysis, collaborator samples were shipped as frozen whole blood, as isolated PBMCs, or as DNA extracted from either sample type. The research as a whole found: Clinical and demographic metadata were provided uncurated, with the amount varying by source and participant.

The TCR sequence derives from a human donor in a cohort sampled during active COVID-19. The sample was peripheral blood.

The nucleotide sequence reads as follows: TGTGCCAGCAGCGTAAATAACGGGATGGGCGGGGAGACCCAGTACTTC. This is translated as CASSVNNGMGGETQYF. The chain is assembled from TRBV9 and TRBJ2-5, with TRBD2 perhaps the D gene, on 5 matching bases. CDR1 SGDLS and CDR2 YYNGEE are derived from the germline V gene. V loses 1 base of germline sequence and J loses 5 bases, and the interval between the two ends is 18 bases. Counted from cysteine to phenylalanine, this CDR3 has 16 amino acids. Only the CDR3 DNA is retained, 48 bases long and in frame from the first base.